Listed below are T cell receptor beta chains from one sample, sequenced in a study of blood T cells in healthy people across ages. TCRdb reprocessed the 5' RACE reads with MiXCR, giving one entry per CDR3 protein. Here the sample spans about 1.5 million distinct CDR3 sequences, 35% to 45% being singletons. Sequencing input: blood. The origin of the receptors is a woman aged 18-35 years in good health. CDR3s include the opening cysteine and the closing phenylalanine or tryptophan. The D gene is left open where the match is weak. Clone size, where shown, is once, few, many, or a class for clones that have expanded.

v_call: TRBV10-3; j_call: TRBJ1-3; cdr3_length: 16; clone_size: few; d_call: -; cdr3_nt: TGTGCCATCAGTGCCCTATGGACAGAGGCTGGAAACACCATATATTTT; cdr3_aa: CAISALWTEAGNTIYF
v_call: TRBV20-1; j_call: TRBJ2-3; cdr3_length: 18; clone_size: few; d_call: -; cdr3_nt: TGCAGTGCTAGACCCCTTAAAAGGATCTATTCTAGCACAGATACGCAGTATTTT; cdr3_aa: CSARPLKRIYSSTDTQYF
v_call: TRBV5-1; j_call: TRBJ2-7; cdr3_length: 14; clone_size: -; d_call: -; cdr3_nt: TGCGCCAGCAGCTCCGGGACTCCTAACAATGAGCAGTACTTC; cdr3_aa: CASSSGTPNNEQYF
v_call: TRBV7-9; j_call: TRBJ2-6; cdr3_length: 17; clone_size: -; d_call: TRBD2; cdr3_nt: TGTGCCAGCAGCTTGGGACTAGAGGGAACTGGGGCCAACGTCCTGACTTTC; cdr3_aa: CASSLGLEGTGANVLTF
v_call: TRBV2; j_call: TRBJ1-2; cdr3_length: 15; clone_size: -; d_call: TRBD1; cdr3_nt: TGTGCCAGCAGCGGGTTGGGGACAGGGGTCTATGGCTACACCTTC; cdr3_aa: CASSGLGTGVYGYTF
v_call: TRBV7-9; j_call: TRBJ2-7; cdr3_length: 17; clone_size: -; d_call: TRBD2; cdr3_nt: TGTGCCAGCAGCCGAGAGAGGACTAGCGGGATCGGATACGGGCAGTACTTC; cdr3_aa: CASSRERTSGIGYGQYF
v_call: TRBV7-2; j_call: TRBJ2-7; cdr3_length: 21; clone_size: -; d_call: TRBD2; cdr3_nt: TGTGCCAGCAGCTTAGCATTGGTCCTAGCGGGGGCCTCGTTCTCCTACAATGAGCAGTACTTC; cdr3_aa: CASSLALVLAGASFSYNEQYF
v_call: TRBV11-2; j_call: TRBJ2-2; cdr3_length: 17; clone_size: -; d_call: -; cdr3_nt: TGTGCCAGCAGCTTATTCCCCCTGGGAAAGAACACCGGGGAGCTGTTTTTT; cdr3_aa: CASSLFPLGKNTGELFF
v_call: TRBV20-1; j_call: TRBJ2-3; cdr3_length: 14; clone_size: -; d_call: -; cdr3_nt: TGCAGTGCGAGGGACGCTGCGGGGACAGATACGCAGTATTTT; cdr3_aa: CSARDAAGTDTQYF
v_call: TRBV11-2; j_call: TRBJ2-3; cdr3_length: 13; clone_size: many; d_call: -; cdr3_nt: TGTGCCAGCAGCTTAGTTCCCCCAGATACGCAGTATTTT; cdr3_aa: CASSLVPPDTQYF
v_call: TRBV4-1; j_call: TRBJ2-1; cdr3_length: 17; clone_size: -; d_call: -; cdr3_nt: TGCGCCAGCAGCCAAGTTGGGGTGGAGAGCTCCTACAATGAGCAGTTCTTC; cdr3_aa: CASSQVGVESSYNEQFF
v_call: TRBV12-3/TRBV12-4; j_call: TRBJ2-7; cdr3_length: 15; clone_size: -; d_call: TRBD1; cdr3_nt: TGTGCCAGCAGCCCGACAGGGGCCCGCTCCTACGAGCAGTACTTC; cdr3_aa: CASSPTGARSYEQYF
v_call: TRBV29-1; j_call: TRBJ2-5; cdr3_length: 11; clone_size: -; d_call: -; cdr3_nt: TGCAGCGTTGATTGGGGCAATGAGCAGTACTTC; cdr3_aa: CSVDWGNEQYF
v_call: TRBV9; j_call: TRBJ1-5; cdr3_length: 14; clone_size: -; d_call: -; cdr3_nt: TGTGCCAGCAGCGTTGCCGGGGAAAATCAGCCCCAGCATTTT; cdr3_aa: CASSVAGENQPQHF
v_call: TRBV20-1; j_call: TRBJ1-2; cdr3_length: 13; clone_size: few; d_call: -; cdr3_nt: TGCAGTGCTGGGGCTCGGGGGGACTATGGCTACACCTTC; cdr3_aa: CSAGARGDYGYTF
v_call: TRBV4-3; j_call: TRBJ2-7; cdr3_length: 14; clone_size: few; d_call: TRBD2; cdr3_nt: TGCGCCAGCAGCCAAGGGACTAGCGTAGGCGAGCAGTACTTC; cdr3_aa: CASSQGTSVGEQYF
v_call: TRBV5-1; j_call: TRBJ2-1; cdr3_length: 12; clone_size: few; d_call: -; cdr3_nt: TGCGCCAGCAGGTTTCCCAACAATGAGCAGTTCTTC; cdr3_aa: CASRFPNNEQFF
v_call: TRBV7-8; j_call: TRBJ1-6; cdr3_length: 14; clone_size: few; d_call: TRBD1; cdr3_nt: TGTGCCAGCAGTATAAGAGGGGACAGATCACCCCTCCACTTT; cdr3_aa: CASSIRGDRSPLHF
v_call: TRBV12-3/TRBV12-4; j_call: TRBJ1-6; cdr3_length: 15; clone_size: -; d_call: TRBD1; cdr3_nt: TGTGCCAGCAGTTCCACCGGGACAGGTGATTCACCCCTCCACTTT; cdr3_aa: CASSSTGTGDSPLHF
v_call: TRBV6-1; j_call: TRBJ2-7; cdr3_length: 14; clone_size: -; d_call: -; cdr3_nt: TGTGCCAGCAGTGAAAGAACAGTAATCTACGAGCAGTACTTC; cdr3_aa: CASSERTVIYEQYF
v_call: TRBV3-1; j_call: TRBJ1-5; cdr3_length: 13; clone_size: -; d_call: -; cdr3_nt: TGTGCCAGCAGCCCCCGGGTGTGGGGGCCCCAGCATTTT; cdr3_aa: CASSPRVWGPQHF
v_call: TRBV10-2; j_call: TRBJ2-7; cdr3_length: 12; clone_size: many; d_call: -; cdr3_nt: TGCGCCAGCAGTGAGGGCCCTTACGAGCAGTACTTC; cdr3_aa: CASSEGPYEQYF
v_call: TRBV5-1; j_call: TRBJ2-7; cdr3_length: 15; clone_size: -; d_call: TRBD1; cdr3_nt: TGCGCCAGCAGCTTGGGAGCAGACAGGGTCCACGAGCAGTACTTC; cdr3_aa: CASSLGADRVHEQYF
v_call: TRBV9; j_call: TRBJ2-1; cdr3_length: 15; clone_size: few; d_call: -; cdr3_nt: TGTGCCAGCAGCGAGGGAATAGGGGTTTACAATGAGCAGTTCTTC; cdr3_aa: CASSEGIGVYNEQFF
v_call: TRBV20-1; j_call: TRBJ2-1; cdr3_length: 18; clone_size: few; d_call: TRBD2; cdr3_nt: TGCAGTGCTAGAGATCGCTTAGCGGGAGGGCTTCGGTACAATGAGCAGTTCTTC; cdr3_aa: CSARDRLAGGLRYNEQFF
v_call: TRBV24-1; j_call: TRBJ2-1; cdr3_length: 15; clone_size: -; d_call: TRBD1; cdr3_nt: TGTGCCACCAGTGTTGGGGGACAGGGGATGGATGAGCAGTTCTTC; cdr3_aa: CATSVGGQGMDEQFF
v_call: TRBV5-1; j_call: TRBJ1-3; cdr3_length: 14; clone_size: few; d_call: -; cdr3_nt: TGCGCCAGCAGCACCGGGACCGCCGGAAACACCATATATTTT; cdr3_aa: CASSTGTAGNTIYF
v_call: TRBV4-1; j_call: TRBJ1-6; cdr3_length: 16; clone_size: many; d_call: -; cdr3_nt: TGCGCCAGCAGCCACGGTCAGGGGATGGGTAATTCACCCCTCCACTTT; cdr3_aa: CASSHGQGMGNSPLHF
v_call: TRBV10-1; j_call: TRBJ2-5; cdr3_length: 15; clone_size: once; d_call: -; cdr3_nt: TGCGCCAGCAGTGAGCCCAGGGGAAACCAAGAGACCCAGTACTTC; cdr3_aa: CASSEPRGNQETQYF
v_call: TRBV10-3; j_call: TRBJ1-5; cdr3_length: 14; clone_size: -; d_call: -; cdr3_nt: TGTGCCATCGGGCAGGGAAATAGCAATCAGCCCCAGCATTTT; cdr3_aa: CAIGQGNSNQPQHF
v_call: TRBV6-2/TRBV6-3; j_call: TRBJ1-6; cdr3_length: 16; clone_size: -; d_call: -; cdr3_nt: TGTGCCAGCAGTTACGCAGCGGACAAGGCTAATTCACCCCTCCACTTT; cdr3_aa: CASSYAADKANSPLHF
v_call: TRBV7-2; j_call: TRBJ2-6; cdr3_length: 17; clone_size: -; d_call: -; cdr3_nt: TGTGCCAGCAGCTTTGGACACTTCATCTCTGGGGCCAACGTCCTGACTTTC; cdr3_aa: CASSFGHFISGANVLTF
v_call: TRBV27; j_call: TRBJ2-1; cdr3_length: 17; clone_size: few; d_call: -; cdr3_nt: TGTGCCAGCAGTTCCAGTTTTAGCGCCAGCTCCTACAATGAGCAGTTCTTC; cdr3_aa: CASSSSFSASSYNEQFF
v_call: TRBV15; j_call: TRBJ2-3; cdr3_length: 15; clone_size: once; d_call: -; cdr3_nt: TGTGCCACCAGCAGAGATATGGGGGGCCCAGATACGCAGTATTTT; cdr3_aa: CATSRDMGGPDTQYF
v_call: TRBV6-5; j_call: TRBJ2-7; cdr3_length: 16; clone_size: once; d_call: TRBD1; cdr3_nt: TGTGCCAGCAGTTACAGGGGACAGGGGGAATCCTACGAGCAGTACTTC; cdr3_aa: CASSYRGQGESYEQYF
v_call: TRBV27; j_call: TRBJ2-7; cdr3_length: 15; clone_size: few; d_call: -; cdr3_nt: TGTGCCAGCAGTCCCAGCAGGGACGGGTACTACGAGCAGTACTTC; cdr3_aa: CASSPSRDGYYEQYF
v_call: TRBV27; j_call: TRBJ2-5; cdr3_length: 17; clone_size: few; d_call: TRBD1; cdr3_nt: TGTGCCAGCAGTTTATCCCCCGGGACAGGACACCAAGAGACCCAGTACTTC; cdr3_aa: CASSLSPGTGHQETQYF
v_call: TRBV7-9; j_call: TRBJ2-7; cdr3_length: 14; clone_size: many; d_call: -; cdr3_nt: TGTGCCAGCGCACCCCGGGAAAGACGGGGCGAGCAGTACTTC; cdr3_aa: CASAPRERRGEQYF
v_call: TRBV29-1; j_call: TRBJ1-1; cdr3_length: 13; clone_size: -; d_call: -; cdr3_nt: TGCAGCGTTCGACCCCTTCTGAACACTGAAGCTTTCTTT; cdr3_aa: CSVRPLLNTEAFF
v_call: TRBV27; j_call: TRBJ2-5; cdr3_length: 16; clone_size: -; d_call: -; cdr3_nt: TGTGCCAGCAGTTATACCACAGGGATCCCAAAAGAGACCCAGTACTTC; cdr3_aa: CASSYTTGIPKETQYF
v_call: TRBV5-1; j_call: TRBJ2-1; cdr3_length: 17; clone_size: -; d_call: TRBD2; cdr3_nt: TGCGCCAGCAGCTGGGAACCCATGGTAGCGGGGGGCGGTGAGCAGTTCTTC; cdr3_aa: CASSWEPMVAGGGEQFF
v_call: TRBV6-5; j_call: TRBJ2-1; cdr3_length: 13; clone_size: -; d_call: -; cdr3_nt: TGTGCCAGCAGTTATCACTTCGACGATGAGCAGTTCTTC; cdr3_aa: CASSYHFDDEQFF
v_call: TRBV12-3/TRBV12-4; j_call: TRBJ2-2; cdr3_length: 17; clone_size: few; d_call: -; cdr3_nt: TGTGCCAGCAGTTTAGGGGAGGAGCGATCGAACACCGGGGAGCTGTTTTTT; cdr3_aa: CASSLGEERSNTGELFF
v_call: TRBV2; j_call: TRBJ1-6; cdr3_length: 18; clone_size: -; d_call: -; cdr3_nt: TGTGCCAGCAGAAAGGAGGAGGGGTGGGGCTCCTATAATTCACCCCTCCACTTT; cdr3_aa: CASRKEEGWGSYNSPLHF